Following are 3 T cell receptor beta chains from one sample sequenced in a study of cytomegalovirus exposure and HLA in healthy donors. Both 60 Vbeta primers and 13 Jbeta primers went into the PCR. Assay: immunoSEQ multiplex PCR; the TCRdb copy retains only in-frame clones and omits some. The sample shows 95,000 to 100,000 clones, 65% to 85% of them seen only once. Sequenced input: PBMCs. These receptors were collected from a woman aged 55-70 years in good health and CMV-seropositive.

The rearrangement links TRBV2 to TRBJ2-1, with D perhaps TRBD2 (5 bases). The CDR3 loop spans 15 amino acids. Between the trimmed V and J ends, which lost 3 bases and 0 bases, there was a span of 9 bases. Germline values: CDR1 SNHLY, CDR2 FYNNEI. The CDR3: CASSEEVSSYNEQFF. The CDR3 region has the DNA TGTGCCAGCAGTGAGGAGGTTTCCTCCTACAATGAGCAGTTCTTC. The whole variable domain, filled in from reference TRBV2 and TRBJ2-1, reads EPEVTQTPSHQVTQMGQEVILRCVPISNHLYFYWYRQILGQKVEFLVSFYNNEISEKSEIFDDQFSVERPDGSNFTLKIRSTKLEDSAMYFCASSEEVSSYNEQFFGPGTRLTVL.

This chain connects TRBV6-5 to TRBJ2-7; 8 bases are shared with TRBD2. The CDR3 consists of 14 residues. CDR1 is MNHEY and CDR2 is SVGAGI in the germline V gene. V gave up 2 bases and J gave up 3 bases; unmatched junction bases: 3. In nucleotides, the CDR3 is TGTGCCAGCAGTTACCAGGCGGGAGGCTACGAGCAGTACTTC. It translates to CASSYQAGGYEQYF.

The V call is TRBV9, the J call TRBJ2-1; 7 positions agree with TRBD1. Looked up from germline, CDR1 is SGDLS and CDR2 is YYNGEE. This CDR3 is 13 amino acids long. V lost 3 bases to trimming and J lost 6 bases; unmatched junction nucleotides: 3. The CDR3 loop reads CASSANRGNEQFF. The CDR3, as DNA: TGTGCCAGCAGCGCGAACAGGGGCAATGAGCAGTTCTTC.